These 30 T cell receptor beta chains came from one sample sequenced in a study of T cells in Graves' hyperthyroidism and ophthalmopathy. RNA transcripts provided the source from which TCR beta CDR3 regions were amplified. HTBI primers drove first-round RT-PCR of the TCR CDR3. TCRdb reanalysed the multiplex PCR reads using MiXCR and keeps one entry per CDR3 protein. The sample lists hundreds of thousands of distinct CDR3 sequences; roughly 40% were seen once. Sequenced material: blood. The receptors shown here come from a young man with Graves' hyperthyroidism.

This clonotype was seen repeatedly, ten times or more. The V call is TRBV6-1, the J call TRBJ1-2, with D perhaps matching TRBD1 (5 bases). Looked up from germline, CDR1 is MNHNS and CDR2 is SASEGT. Trimming stripped 6 bases from V and 8 bases from J, with 10 bases between. This CDR3 has 11 amino acids. In nucleotides, the CDR3 is TGTGCCAGCAGAGGAGGGGACGGCTACACCTTC. This gives the protein CASRGGDGYTF.

There are a few counts of this clonotype. The gene calls are TRBV7-9 and TRBJ2-7; 11 bases are shared with TRBD1. Per germline, CDR1 SEHNR and CDR2 FQNEAQ (reference sequence). The trim removed 4 bases at V and 5 bases at J, leaving 7 bases unmatched. CDR3 size: 15 residues. The CDR3 loop reads CASSSGRTGGDEQYF. Written as DNA, the CDR3 is TGTGCCAGCAGCTCAGGGAGGACAGGGGGCGACGAGCAGTACTTC.

V is TRBV7-8 and J is TRBJ2-5, with D tentatively TRBD2 (6 bases). There are 15 residues in the CDR3. Trimming removed 4 bases from V and 7 bases from J, with 19 bases in between. In germline, CDR1 is SGHVS, CDR2 FQNEAQ. The CDR3 DNA sequence: TGTGCCAGCAGCTCCCGGGGACTTAATGAGGGGACCCAGTACTTC. This codes for CASSSRGLNEGTQYF.

DNA for the CDR3: TGTGCCAGCAGCTTAGTGGCTAGCGGGGGCCAAGAGACCCAGTACTTC. Encoded protein: CASSLVASGGQETQYF. V and J are TRBV7-6 and TRBJ2-5; 10 bases map to TRBD2. The CDR3 is 16 amino acids. After removal of 1 base from V and 1 base from J, the junction contained 3 bases not matched to a gene. In germline, CDR1 is SGHVS, CDR2 FNYEAQ.

This chain uses TRBV10-3 with TRBJ1-5, with D maybe TRBD1 (5 bases). The CDR3 covers 15 residues. V lost 10 bases, J lost 1 base, and 17 bases lay in between. CDR1 is ENHRY and CDR2 is SYGVKD in the germline V gene. The CDR3, as DNA: TGTGCCACCGGGATAGGGGATAGGAGCAATCAGCCCCAGCATTTT. Translation: CATGIGDRSNQPQHF.

The V gene is TRBV7-2, the J gene TRBJ2-7, with 10 bases identical to TRBD2. Per the germline V gene, CDR1 is SGHTA and CDR2 is FQGNSA. CDR3 length equals 15 residues. With V trimmed by 4 bases and J by 0 bases, 3 bases remained unmatched. The chain's CDR3 is CASSSGTSDSYEQYF. CDR3 bases: TGTGCCAGCAGCTCCGGGACTAGCGACTCCTACGAGCAGTACTTC.

This clonotype was counted many times. The chain is built from TRBV7-6 and TRBJ1-5, with unresolved D. This CDR3 is built from 13 residues. V was clipped by 5 bases and J by 5 bases, with 10 bases between them. Germline V lookup: CDR1 SGHVS, CDR2 FNYEAQ. Here the CDR3 DNA reads TGTGCCAGCAGCCCCCAGGACTATCAGCCCCAGCATTTT. This codes for CASSPQDYQPQHF.

The rearrangement links TRBV7-8 to TRBJ1-4; D remains unclear. In germline, CDR1 is SGHVS, CDR2 FQNEAQ. V lost 7 bases and J lost 10, with 10 bases in between. The CDR3 runs 11 residues. The CDR3 here is CASTHRGKLFF. The CDR3 DNA reads as TGTGCCAGCACCCACCGGGGAAAACTGTTTTTT.

The chain is built from TRBV11-2 and TRBJ2-7; D might be TRBD1 or TRBD2, each matching 5 bases. The length of the CDR3 is 15 residues. Germline CDR1 SGHAT, CDR2 FQNNGV. With 5 bases removed from V and 2 bases from J, the gap between germline ends came to 16 bases. CDR3 coding DNA: TGTGCCAGCAGCACCGGGGCTGCGGGCGCCTACGAGCAGTACTTC. The encoded protein is CASSTGAAGAYEQYF.

The chain employs TRBV15 and TRBJ2-7; the match to TRBD1 covers 9 bases. Germline V gene sequence: CDR1 LNHNV, CDR2 YYDKDF (reference sequence). The J segment lost 6 bases and the V segment lost 5 bases, leaving 5 bases of the junction unmatched. The CDR3 totals 13 residues. The CDR3 sequence is CATSPDRGAEQYF. The CDR3 region has the DNA TGTGCCACCAGCCCTGACAGGGGGGCCGAGCAGTACTTC. Combining the CDR3 with reference TRBV15 and TRBJ2-7 gives the whole variable domain DAMVIQNPRYQVTQFGKPVTLSCSQTLNHNVMYWYQQKSSQAPKLLFHYYDKDFNNEADTPDNFQSRRPNTSFCFLDIRSPGLGDTAMYLCATSPDRGAEQYFGPGTRLTVT.

About this clonotype: Given a much more abundant clone one base away, this may be a read error. The chain combines TRBV12-3 or TRBV12-4 with TRBJ2-2; D is uncertain. This CDR3 is built from 17 residues. CDR3 coding DNA: TGTGCCATCAGTGGCAGGCTCGGCACCTCGTCCACCGGGGAGCTGTTTTTT. It translates to CAISGRLGTSSTGELFF.

The chain uses TRBV25-1 and TRBJ2-5; weak D call: TRBD1 (6 bases). This CDR3 is built from 17 residues. Trimming removed 2 bases at V and 5 bases at J, with 21 bases between. Germline V CDR1 and CDR2: MGHDK, SYGVNS. The CDR3 sequence: CASSEISRTAKMETQYF. The CDR3 DNA reads as TGTGCCAGCAGTGAAATCAGTCGGACAGCAAAGATGGAGACCCAGTACTTC.

The V call is TRBV29-1, the J call TRBJ1-2, with 10 nucleotides matching TRBD1. The germline V gene encodes CDR1 SQVTM and CDR2 ANQGSEA. The J segment lost 8 bases and the V segment lost 5 bases, leaving 2 bases of the junction unmatched. The CDR3 is 11 residues long. CDR3 nucleotide sequence: TGCAGCGTTAAGACAGGGGGCGGCTACACCTTC. Protein: CSVKTGGGYTF.

J is TRBJ1-1 and V is TRBV7-2; weak D call: TRBD1 (5 bases). V was pared by 5 bases and J by 1 base, with 20 bases between. In germline, CDR1 is SGHTA, CDR2 FQGNSA. The CDR3 totals 17 residues. CDR3 protein: CASSPNRGEGPNTEAFF. CDR3 DNA: TGTGCCAGCAGCCCCAACCGGGGCGAGGGACCGAACACTGAAGCTTTCTTT.

This clonotype occurred many times. The J gene is TRBJ1-3, the V gene TRBV2; D remains unclear. The CDR3 is 12 amino acids. Germline assignment: CDR1 SNHLY and CDR2 FYNNEI. Trimming shortened V by 7 bases and J by 0 bases, and 4 bases separated the two germline ends. CDR3 sequence: CASKFSGNTIYF. The CDR3 DNA reads TGTGCCAGCAAGTTCTCTGGAAACACCATATATTTT.

The chain is built from TRBV5-1 and TRBJ2-5; D is ambiguous. The CDR3 sequence is 12 residues long. V lost 7 bases and J 5 bases, leaving 12 bases between the germline ends. Germline V gives CDR1 SGHRS, CDR2 YFSETQ. In DNA form, the CDR3 reads TGCGCCAGCTTGGGCGACGGTGAGACCCAGTACTTC. It is translated as CASLGDGETQYF.

This clonotype was observed at least ten times. The chain is built from TRBV19 and TRBJ1-5; D ambiguous. The CDR3 length is 15 residues. V was trimmed by 4 bases and J by 0 bases, leaving 10 bases between them. Germline V gene lookup returns CDR1 LNHDA and CDR2 SQIVND (reference sequence). Here the CDR3 DNA reads TGTGCCAGTAGTACGGCGGAATATAGCAATCAGCCCCAGCATTTT. Its protein product is CASSTAEYSNQPQHF.

The chain links TRBV4-1 to TRBJ2-5; 12 positions match TRBD2. From germline, CDR1 is MGHRA and CDR2 YSYEKL. This CDR3 contains 17 residues. Trimming removed 4 bases from V and 4 bases from J; junction bases left unmatched: 10. CDR3 bases: TGCGCCAGCAGCCTCTTAGGACTAGCGGGGATACGAGAGACCCAGTACTTC. Its protein product is CASSLLGLAGIRETQYF.

This clonotype was seen repeatedly, ten times or more. The chain joins TRBV20-1 to TRBJ1-1, with 8 bases that match TRBD1. Trimming cost V 5 bases and J 6 bases; bases outside gene matches: 5. The CDR3 sequence is 12 residues long. Germline assignment: CDR1 DFQATT and CDR2 SNEGSKA (reference sequence). The CDR3 here is CSAGTGGPEAFF. CDR3 coding DNA: TGCAGTGCTGGTACAGGGGGGCCTGAAGCTTTCTTT.

This clonotype was detected ten times or more. The chain carries TRBV2 and TRBJ2-7, with D perhaps matching TRBD1 (6 bases). The germline gives CDR1 SNHLY, CDR2 FYNNEI. V was pared by 8 bases and J by 6 bases, with 17 bases between. This CDR3 is 13 amino acids long. CDR3 sequence reads: CASFDRYSSEQYF. DNA for the CDR3: TGTGCCAGCTTCGACAGGTACTCTAGCGAGCAGTACTTC.

At least ten counts were recorded for this clonotype. The chain couples TRBV7-9 to TRBJ1-2, with 8 bases aligning to TRBD1. The V gene end was trimmed by 8 bases and the J gene end by 7 bases; junction bases not matched to a gene: 6. CDR1 and CDR2 from the germline V gene are SEHNR and FQNEAQ (reference sequence). There are 12 residues in the CDR3. CDR3 sequence: CASGDRLGGYTF. The CDR3 DNA sequence: TGTGCCAGCGGGGACAGGCTCGGTGGCTACACCTTC.

V gene TRBV19 combines with J gene TRBJ2-5; D possibly corresponds to TRBD1 (5 bases). V lost 8 bases and J lost 5, with 18 bases in between. This CDR3 comprises 14 residues. Germline lookup yields CDR1 LNHDA and CDR2 SQIVND (reference sequence). The DNA for the CDR3 is TGTGCCAGTGCCCCAAGGGGTCCCCGGGAGACCCAGTACTTC. Its translation: CASAPRGPRETQYF.

A note on this clonotype: One junction end disagrees with the germline gene, perhaps due to a read error. The chain has TRBV20-1 and TRBJ2-5, with D hard to call. The CDR3 is 13 amino acids. CDR1 and CDR2 (germline): DFQATT, SNEGSKA (reference sequence). The CDR3 here is CSARAPPQEAQYF. In DNA form, the CDR3 reads TGCAGTGCTAGAGCCCCCCCGCAAGAGGCCCAGTACTTC.

There are many counts of this clonotype. The chain couples TRBV12-3 or TRBV12-4 to TRBJ1-5; no definite D call. The CDR3 is made up of 14 amino acids. Trimming stripped 8 bases from V and 1 base from J, with 12 bases between. The CDR3 here is CASGGSGSNQPQHF. In nucleotides, the CDR3 is TGTGCCAGCGGAGGAAGCGGGAGCAATCAGCCCCAGCATTTT.

This clonotype was seen at least ten times. The J gene is TRBJ1-5, the V gene TRBV7-2; perhaps TRBD1 as D (6 bases). Germline CDR1 reads SGHTA; CDR2 reads FQGNSA. V lost 6 bases and J lost 0, with 12 bases in between. The CDR3 has 15 amino acids. The CDR3 nucleotides are TGTGCCAGCAGTCGTGACAGGTATAGCAATCAGCCCCAGCATTTT. Protein: CASSRDRYSNQPQHF.

As for this clonotype: Lacking the conserved final phenylalanine or tryptophan, this CDR3 likely reflects a read error. V is TRBV19 and J is TRBJ1-5; D ambiguous. Germline V gene lookup returns CDR1 LNHDA and CDR2 SQIVND (reference sequence). The CDR3 is 13 residues long. The V and J ends lost 9 bases and 4 bases respectively, with 13 bases between them. For the CDR3, the DNA is TGTGCCAGCAGTTACTCCTGGAATCAGCCCCAGCATTCT. Encoded protein: CASSYSWNQPQHS.

This clonotype has a count of ten or more. V and J are TRBV29-1 and TRBJ2-7, with TRBD1 matching 7 bases. Per germline, CDR1 SQVTM and CDR2 ANQGSEA. This CDR3 contains 12 residues. Unmatched junction bases numbered 1, after V lost 4 bases and J lost 1 base. The CDR3 sequence is CSVGDRSYEQYF. The CDR3 DNA follows: TGCAGCGTTGGGGACAGATCCTACGAGCAGTACTTC.

The V gene is TRBV9, the J gene TRBJ2-5; TRBD2 agrees at 10 bases. J gave up 5 bases and V 0 bases, and 7 bases lay outside the gene matches. This CDR3 region has 16 residues. The V gene's germline CDR1 is SGDLS and CDR2 YYNGEE. Here the CDR3 reads CASSVEELAGWETQYF. The CDR3 DNA reads as TGTGCCAGCAGCGTAGAGGAACTAGCGGGGTGGGAGACCCAGTACTTC.

The rearrangement joins TRBV29-1 to TRBJ2-5; weak D call: TRBD2 (5 bases). This CDR3 spans 16 amino acids. In germline, CDR1 is SQVTM, CDR2 ANQGSEA. The V end lost 7 bases, the J end lost 2 bases, and 23 bases lay between the germline ends. The DNA of the CDR3 is TGCAGCGGCCAGACTGGAGGCTCTCTAGTACAAGAGACCCAGTACTTC. Translation gives CSGQTGGSLVQETQYF.

The V call is TRBV7-9, the J call TRBJ2-2; possibly TRBD1 for D (6 bases). Germline assignment: CDR1 SEHNR and CDR2 FQNEAQ (reference sequence). The CDR3 contains 14 residues. V lost 5 bases, J lost 4 bases, and 11 bases lay in between. Written as DNA, the CDR3 is TGTGCCAGCAGCACCGGACAGATCACCGGGGAGCTGTTTTTT. Its protein product is CASSTGQITGELFF.